The rows below give T cell receptor beta chains drawn from one sample of a study of shared clonotypes between healthy human individuals. Some clones are missing from TCRdb's copy, which holds only in-frame ones; the method was immunoSEQ multiplex PCR. Found here are more than 2,000,000 clones, 90% to 95% of them singletons; the top ten hold 0.3% to 0.4%. The sequenced sample consisted of naive CD4+ T cells from PBMCs. These receptors all come from a young man in good health. Some clones in this sample may be carry-over from other donors' samples. CDR3s include the opening cysteine and the closing phenylalanine or tryptophan. Not every row has a clone size; where given, it reads once, few, many or a size class.

J gene: TRBJ2-7; clone size: .; V gene: TRBV6-5; CDR3 protein: CASSYSYGKSYEQYF
J gene: TRBJ2-3; clone size: once; V gene: TRBV7-2; CDR3 protein: CASSLVGTDTQYF
J gene: TRBJ2-7; clone size: .; V gene: TRBV4-1; CDR3 protein: CASSQNQAFSYEQYF
J gene: TRBJ2-3; clone size: .; V gene: TRBV30; CDR3 protein: CAWGSGTDTQYF
J gene: TRBJ2-1; clone size: .; V gene: TRBV30; CDR3 protein: CAWSVRLASSSYNEQFF
J gene: TRBJ2-2; clone size: .; V gene: TRBV4-2; CDR3 protein: CASRPDSGNTGELFF
J gene: TRBJ2-7; clone size: once; V gene: TRBV2; CDR3 protein: CASSEELAGSYEQYF
J gene: TRBJ1-6; clone size: .; V gene: TRBV30; CDR3 protein: CAWSMNSPLHF
J gene: TRBJ2-7; clone size: .; V gene: TRBV2; CDR3 protein: CASSGGRTYEQYF
J gene: TRBJ1-1; clone size: .; V gene: TRBV7-3; CDR3 protein: CASSPGVQNTEAFF
J gene: TRBJ2-7; clone size: .; V gene: TRBV28; CDR3 protein: CASAGSYEQYF
J gene: TRBJ2-4; clone size: .; V gene: TRBV7-3; CDR3 protein: CASSLDSPGIQYF
J gene: TRBJ2-5; clone size: .; V gene: TRBV9; CDR3 protein: CASSTVGTPGETQYF
J gene: TRBJ2-2; clone size: .; V gene: TRBV6-6; CDR3 protein: CASSSGLAGTGELFF
J gene: TRBJ1-2; clone size: .; V gene: TRBV6-4; CDR3 protein: CASSDSGRETGSYGYTF
J gene: TRBJ1-1; clone size: .; V gene: TRBV6-6; CDR3 protein: CASSNRQGGTEAFF
J gene: TRBJ1-2; clone size: .; V gene: TRBV5-4; CDR3 protein: CASSLGRDYGYTF
J gene: TRBJ1-2; clone size: .; V gene: TRBV14; CDR3 protein: CASSQSPTLLGMLGYTF
J gene: TRBJ2-7; clone size: .; V gene: TRBV9; CDR3 protein: CASNNQTGSEQYF
J gene: TRBJ2-7; clone size: .; V gene: TRBV7-2; CDR3 protein: CASSLRWGADEQYF
J gene: TRBJ2-3; clone size: once; V gene: TRBV9; CDR3 protein: CASSESSPGDTQYF
J gene: TRBJ1-1; clone size: .; V gene: TRBV5-4; CDR3 protein: CASSLEPTLNTEAFF
J gene: TRBJ2-2; clone size: .; V gene: TRBV30; CDR3 protein: CAWSPAPGELFF
J gene: TRBJ1-2; clone size: .; V gene: TRBV7-9; CDR3 protein: CASSLISGNYGYTF
J gene: TRBJ2-1; clone size: .; V gene: TRBV7-9; CDR3 protein: CASRKRRTSDNEQFF
J gene: TRBJ1-5; clone size: .; V gene: TRBV4-1; CDR3 protein: CASSQVPPQYGSNQPQHF
J gene: TRBJ2-3; clone size: .; V gene: TRBV5-1; CDR3 protein: CASSLASGSTDTQYF
J gene: TRBJ1-3; clone size: .; V gene: TRBV7-8; CDR3 protein: CATAGDSGNTIYF
J gene: TRBJ2-6; clone size: once; V gene: TRBV7-2; CDR3 protein: CASSLASGSYSGANVLTF
J gene: TRBJ2-2; clone size: few; V gene: TRBV7-9; CDR3 protein: CASSRSGDAGELFF
J gene: TRBJ1-2; clone size: .; V gene: TRBV6-1; CDR3 protein: CASSNSFPNYGYTF
J gene: TRBJ1-5; clone size: .; V gene: TRBV4-2; CDR3 protein: CASSQVTGGNQPQHF
J gene: TRBJ2-1; clone size: .; V gene: TRBV5-3; CDR3 protein: CARSLTLALAYNEQFF
J gene: TRBJ2-2; clone size: .; V gene: TRBV11-3; CDR3 protein: CASSPGQGGAGELFF
J gene: TRBJ1-1; clone size: .; V gene: TRBV7-9; CDR3 protein: CASSLVTGNTEAFF
J gene: TRBJ1-1; clone size: .; V gene: TRBV7-9; CDR3 protein: CASSFLSGGTSEAFF
J gene: TRBJ2-5; clone size: .; V gene: TRBV4-1; CDR3 protein: CASSQRRTQETQYF
J gene: TRBJ2-3; clone size: .; V gene: TRBV27; CDR3 protein: CASSRQGPTADTQYF
J gene: TRBJ2-1; clone size: .; V gene: TRBV7-8; CDR3 protein: CASSPGQGVGTEQFF
J gene: TRBJ1-2; clone size: .; V gene: TRBV10-3; CDR3 protein: CAISERGKNRDSNYGYTF
J gene: TRBJ2-2; clone size: .; V gene: TRBV29-1; CDR3 protein: CSVLTGANTGELFF
J gene: TRBJ2-1; clone size: once; V gene: TRBV11-3; CDR3 protein: CASSLVGSSGEQFF
J gene: TRBJ2-6; clone size: .; V gene: TRBV5-1; CDR3 protein: CASSLTASGANVLTF
J gene: TRBJ2-1; clone size: .; V gene: TRBV28; CDR3 protein: CASSRTGTDNNEQFF
J gene: TRBJ1-1; clone size: few; V gene: TRBV5-1; CDR3 protein: CASSLYRTENTEAFF
J gene: TRBJ2-4; clone size: .; V gene: TRBV2; CDR3 protein: CASSETAGLAKNIQYF
J gene: TRBJ1-4; clone size: .; V gene: TRBV19; CDR3 protein: CASSEGRTGRGEKLFF
J gene: TRBJ1-1; clone size: .; V gene: TRBV6-1; CDR3 protein: CASSGQFNTEAFF
J gene: TRBJ1-5; clone size: .; V gene: TRBV28; CDR3 protein: CASSWGQGTSSNQPQHF